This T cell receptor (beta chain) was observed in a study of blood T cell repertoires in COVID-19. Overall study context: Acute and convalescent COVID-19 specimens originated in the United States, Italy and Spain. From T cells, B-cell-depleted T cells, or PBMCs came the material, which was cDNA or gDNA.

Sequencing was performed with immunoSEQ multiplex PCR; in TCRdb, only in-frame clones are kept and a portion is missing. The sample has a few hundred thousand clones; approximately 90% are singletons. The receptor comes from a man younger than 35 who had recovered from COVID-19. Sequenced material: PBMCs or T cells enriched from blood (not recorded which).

CDR3 sequence reads: CASSEVRWGPTSGNTIYF. Written as DNA, the CDR3 is TGTGCCAGCAGTGAAGTTAGATGGGGGCCAACCTCTGGAAACACCATATATTTT. The chain uses TRBV2 and TRBJ1-3, with D perhaps matching TRBD1 (6 bases). Germline lookup yields CDR1 SNHLY and CDR2 FYNNEI. This CDR3 comprises 18 residues. V was trimmed by 1 base and J by 0 bases, leaving 16 bases between them.